A single sample gave rise to the 32 T cell receptor beta chains below, sequenced in a study of cytotoxic CD8 clonotypes in ibrutinib-treated CLL. Profiled with immunoSEQ multiplex PCR; TCRdb holds only in-frame clones, not every one. The sample holds roughly 180,000 clones; about 80% are singletons and the top ten take roughly 4.6%. The material sequenced was PBMCs, taken after 24 months of ibrutinib treatment. The receptors originated from a human donor with chronic lymphocytic leukemia.

This clone was observed a few times. The chain carries TRBV7-2 and TRBJ1-5; D perhaps matches TRBD1 (5 bases). V lost 1 base, J lost 5 bases, and 12 bases lay in between. Looked up from germline, CDR1 is SGHTA and CDR2 is FQGNSA. The CDR3 is 15 amino acids. The CDR3 DNA follows: TGTGCCAGCAGCTTAGGGCAGGGCCCCTATCAGCCCCAGCATTTT. This translates into CASSLGQGPYQPQHF.

This chain uses TRBV9 with TRBJ1-2; the match to TRBD1 covers 12 bases. V trimming: 3 bases; J trimming: 7 bases; junction bases outside the gene matches: 4. The CDR3 has 14 amino acids. Germline values: CDR1 SGDLS, CDR2 YYNGEE. CDR3 sequence: CASSAGTGGLGYTF. Here the CDR3 DNA reads TGTGCCAGCAGCGCCGGGACAGGGGGCCTTGGCTACACCTTC.

The chain is built from TRBV7-9 and TRBJ1-4; a weak D match, TRBD1 (5 bases). The germline V gene encodes CDR1 SEHNR and CDR2 FQNEAQ (reference sequence). This CDR3 spans 14 amino acids. Trimming cost V 5 bases and J 7 bases, with 14 bases left between them. CDR3 residues: CASSPGRGGEKLFF. CDR3 nucleotide sequence: TGTGCCAGCAGCCCCGGTAGGGGTGGTGAAAAACTGTTTTTT.

The chain is built from TRBV7-3 and TRBJ2-3, with 8 bases matching TRBD2. Germline assignment: CDR1 SGHTA and CDR2 FQGTGA. The CDR3 contains 15 residues. V gave up 6 bases and J gave up 6 bases; unmatched junction bases: 11. The DNA of the CDR3 is TGTGCCAGCAGGGGGACTAGGTCTCCCCAGGATACGCAGTATTTT. Translating gives CASRGTRSPQDTQYF.

The chain couples TRBV30 to TRBJ1-5; possible D gene TRBD1, 5 bases. The CDR3 runs 14 residues. Germline CDR1 and CDR2: GTSNPN and SVGIG (reference sequence). Trimming shortened V by 1 base and J by 1 base, and 8 bases separated the two germline ends. CDR3 protein: CAWSGQISNQPQHF. The CDR3 DNA reads as TGTGCCTGGAGTGGACAGATCAGCAATCAGCCCCAGCATTTT.

CDR3 in DNA: TGTGCCAGCAGTTCCGACTTAACCGGGGAGCTGTTTTTT. It is translated as CASSSDLTGELFF. The chain joins TRBV7-9 to TRBJ2-2; no clear D gene. CDR1 is SEHNR, CDR2 FQNEAQ, per germline (reference sequence). The CDR3 runs 13 residues. V was shortened by 6 bases and J by 5 bases, with 10 bases between the two germline ends.

The chain links TRBV18 to TRBJ1-5; the match to TRBD1 covers 8 bases. Germline assignment: CDR1 KGHSH and CDR2 LQKENI. CDR3 length: 17 residues. Losses at the gene ends were 1 base for V and 6 bases for J; bases not matched to a gene: 11. CDR3 nucleotide sequence: TGTGCCAGCTCACCACTCCCCACGAAGACAGGGGTTCAGCCCCAGCATTTT. Translating gives CASSPLPTKTGVQPQHF.

The count of this clone is one. The chain recombines TRBV18 with TRBJ2-7; D not certain. The ends were cut back, 0 bases at V and 2 bases at J, with 8 bases in the middle. There are 14 residues in the CDR3. Germline-derived CDR1 and CDR2 are KGHSH and LQKENI. CDR3 sequence (DNA): TGTGCCAGCTCACCACCGTTACGGACCTACGAGCAGTACTTC. It encodes CASSPPLRTYEQYF. Full variable domain (rest looked up from reference TRBV18 and TRBJ2-7): NAGVMQNPRHLVRRRGQEARLRCSPMKGHSHVYWYRQLPEEGLKFMVYLQKENIIDESGMPKERFSAEFPKEGPSILRIQQVVRGDSAAYFCASSPPLRTYEQYFGPGTRLTVT.

The CDR3, as DNA: TGTGCCAGCAACTCACTAGCGGGGGGGCCCAAGGGGCTCTACGAGCAGTACTTC. This encodes CASNSLAGGPKGLYEQYF. The rearrangement uses TRBV28 and TRBJ2-7; 13 nucleotides agree with TRBD2. After removal of 7 bases from V and 3 bases from J, the junction contained 15 bases not matched to a gene. This CDR3 region has 18 residues. Per the germline V gene, CDR1 is MDHEN and CDR2 is SYDVKM.

This chain joins TRBV2 and TRBJ1-1, with a tentative D call TRBD1 (5 bases). The length of the CDR3 is 13 residues. Germline CDR1 and CDR2: SNHLY and FYNNEI. V lost 4 bases and J 3 bases, leaving 9 bases between the germline ends. The CDR3: CASSAKGDTEAFF. CDR3 nucleotide sequence: TGTGCCAGCAGTGCTAAAGGGGACACTGAAGCTTTCTTT.

This clone has a single count. The rearrangement uses TRBV7-8 and TRBJ1-3, with D unclear. The CDR3 length is 14 residues. Germline CDR1 reads SGHVS; CDR2 reads FQNEAQ. V shed 8 bases and J shed 0 bases, with 11 bases lying between them. DNA for the CDR3: TGTGCCAGCGGCCCCATCAGCTCTGGAAACACCATATATTTT. This gives the protein CASGPISSGNTIYF.

This chain connects TRBV7-9 to TRBJ2-3; TRBD1 is a possible D gene (5 bases). CDR1 is SEHNR and CDR2 is FQNEAQ in the germline V gene (reference sequence). Trimming removed 8 bases at V and 2 bases at J, with 14 bases between. CDR3 length equals 14 residues. This chain's CDR3 is CASSPPGYTDTQYF. CDR3 coding DNA: TGTGCCAGCTCCCCTCCAGGGTACACAGATACGCAGTATTTT.

The chain recombines TRBV12-5 with TRBJ2-5; TRBD2 matches at 7 bases. Germline V lookup: CDR1 LGHNT, CDR2 FRNRAP. Losses at the gene ends were 1 base for V and 5 bases for J; bases not matched to a gene: 10. The CDR3 is 16 residues long. The CDR3 DNA reads as TGTGCTAGTGGTTTGGGCACTAACGGGGGGTCGGAGACCCAGTACTTC. Residues: CASGLGTNGGSETQYF.

The CDR3 protein is CASSQDRGLTATSYEQYF. Here the CDR3 DNA reads TGCGCCAGCAGCCAAGATAGGGGACTAACGGCCACCTCCTACGAGCAGTACTTC. The chain employs TRBV4-3 and TRBJ2-7; 7 bases fit TRBD2. Germline CDR1 reads LGHNA; CDR2 reads YSLEER. V shed 0 bases and J 0 bases; nucleotides not matched to a gene: 11. CDR3 length: 18 amino acids.

The chain employs TRBV30 and TRBJ1-5; D might be TRBD1 (6 bases). Germline assignment: CDR1 GTSNPN and CDR2 SVGIG (reference sequence). V shed 5 bases and J shed 9 bases, with 17 bases lying between them. This CDR3 spans 13 amino acids. In DNA form, the CDR3 reads TGTGCCTGGTCGGGGACATACGGGGGGCCCCAGCATTTT. As protein: CAWSGTYGGPQHF. The full variable domain, completed using reference TRBV30 and TRBJ1-5, is SQTIHQWPATLVQPVGSPLSLECTVEGTSNPNLYWYRQAAGRGLQLLFYSVGIGQISSEVPQNLSASRPQDRQFILSSKKLLLSDSGFYLCAWSGTYGGPQHFGDGTRLSIL.

CDR3 bases: TGTGCCAGCAGCTATTATGGGGGAAACACCATATATTTT. Translation: CASSYYGGNTIYF. The V and J genes are TRBV11-2 and TRBJ1-3; D not resolved. CDR3 length equals 13 residues. The germline V and J ends were trimmed by 4 bases and 4 bases, with 8 bases remaining between them. Germline CDR1 reads SGHAT; CDR2 reads FQNNGV.

The V and J genes are TRBV30 and TRBJ2-7, with 10 bases identical to TRBD2. CDR3 length equals 14 residues. Germline V gene sequence: CDR1 GTSNPN, CDR2 SVGIG (reference sequence). With V trimmed by 3 bases and J by 2 bases, 4 bases remained unmatched. The CDR3 is CAWSRAGGPYEQYF. CDR3 nucleotides: TGTGCCTGGAGCCGAGCGGGAGGGCCCTACGAGCAGTACTTC.

The chain carries TRBV7-2 and TRBJ2-1; possibly TRBD2 for D (6 bases). The germline V gene encodes CDR1 SGHTA and CDR2 FQGNSA. Trimming took 10 bases from V and 6 from J, leaving 16 bases between them. The CDR3 has 13 residues. The CDR3 DNA follows: TGTGCCACCTCTGCGGGGATCATCAATGAGCAGTTCTTC. It yields the protein CATSAGIINEQFF.

This clone was counted between two and nine times. V usage is TRBV7-2 and J usage is TRBJ2-5, with 11 positions matching TRBD2. The CDR3 sequence is 15 residues long. Unmatched junction bases numbered 10, after V lost 8 bases and J lost 5 bases. The germline V gene encodes CDR1 SGHTA and CDR2 FQGNSA. Here the CDR3 reads CASGVSGRAGETQYF. In DNA form, the CDR3 reads TGTGCCAGCGGAGTTAGCGGGAGGGCCGGGGAGACCCAGTACTTC.

The sample holds a few counts of this clone. The rearrangement links TRBV28 to TRBJ1-3; possibly TRBD1 for D (5 bases). The CDR3 length is 16 residues. Deletions cut 0 bases from V and 0 bases from J, with 9 bases between. The V gene's germline CDR1 is MDHEN and CDR2 SYDVKM. CDR3 in DNA: TGTGCCAGCAGTTTATGGGTTGGGACCTCTGGAAACACCATATATTTT. Translating it yields CASSLWVGTSGNTIYF.

This clone was found once. CDR3 region: CASSDTKGALGNTIYF. As DNA, the CDR3 is TGTGCCAGCAGTGATACGAAGGGGGCATTGGGAAACACCATATATTTT. The V call is TRBV6-1, the J call TRBJ1-3; 7 bases are shared with TRBD1. V lost 3 bases, J lost 4 bases, and 9 bases stayed unmatched. CDR3 length: 16 residues. CDR1 and CDR2 from the germline V gene are MNHNS and SASEGT.

The chain uses TRBV6-6 and TRBJ1-2, with 7 bases aligning to TRBD1. The length of the CDR3 is 15 residues. Trimming cost V 5 bases and J 8 bases; bases outside gene matches: 14. Looked up from germline, CDR1 is MNHNY and CDR2 is SVGAGI (reference sequence). Here the CDR3 reads CASSTLLGQAGGYTF. The CDR3 DNA sequence: TGTGCCAGCAGTACCCTCCTAGGACAGGCGGGAGGCTACACCTTC.

The chain links TRBV14 to TRBJ2-7, with TRBD1 matching over 7 bases. The ends lost 4 bases at V and 0 bases at J; junction bases unmatched: 6. The CDR3 is 15 residues long. Germline-derived CDR1 and CDR2 are SGHDN and FVKESK. In DNA, the CDR3 is TGTGCCAGCAGCCCCAGGGGGTCCGTCTCCTACGAGCAGTACTTC. This sequence encodes CASSPRGSVSYEQYF.

The chain recombines TRBV5-1 with TRBJ1-3, with D maybe TRBD1 (5 bases). The CDR3 length is 17 residues. The germline V gene encodes CDR1 SGHRS and CDR2 YFSETQ. Trimming shortened V by 0 bases and J by 0 bases, and 13 bases separated the two germline ends. Written as DNA, the CDR3 is TGCGCCAGCAGCTTGGCCGTGGGGACCTTCTCTGGAAACACCATATATTTT. Translating it yields CASSLAVGTFSGNTIYF.

The chain combines TRBV27 with TRBJ2-3; D not resolved. V dropped 6 bases and J dropped 4 bases, with 14 bases sitting between them. The CDR3 contains 14 residues. The germline CDR1 and CDR2 sequences are MNHEY and SMNVEV (reference sequence). The CDR3 coding sequence is TGTGCCAGCAGGATTAGTGGTTTTGCAGATACGCAGTATTTT. Its protein product is CASRISGFADTQYF.

Concerning this clone itself: Other nucleotide sequences in the sample specify the same CDR3. V gene TRBV28 combines with J gene TRBJ2-7; 7 bases agree with TRBD1. The CDR3 loop spans 13 amino acids. Germline V gene data show CDR1 as MDHEN and CDR2 as SYDVKM. Trimming cost V 6 bases and J 3 bases; bases outside gene matches: 5. CDR3: CASRPGQSYEQYF. The CDR3 bases are TGTGCCAGCAGACCGGGACAGAGCTACGAGCAGTACTTC.

This clone was observed a handful of times. This same CDR3 is encoded by further DNA sequences in the sample. The genes are TRBV5-1 and TRBJ1-5; weak D call: TRBD1 (5 bases). Germline CDR1 and CDR2: SGHRS and YFSETQ. The germline V and J ends were trimmed by 0 bases and 2 bases, with 6 bases remaining between them. The CDR3 contains 14 residues. CDR3 coding DNA: TGCGCCAGCAGCTTGGAAGGGGGCAATCAGCCCCAGCATTTT. Its protein product is CASSLEGGNQPQHF. Complete variable domain (other parts from reference TRBV5-1 and TRBJ1-5): KAGVTQTPRYLIKTRGQQVTLSCSPISGHRSVSWYQQTPGQGLQFLFEYFSETQRNKGNFPGRFSGRQFSNSRSEMNVSTLELGDSALYLCASSLEGGNQPQHFGDGTRLSIL.

The chain couples TRBV2 to TRBJ1-1; D is unresolved. The CDR3 is made up of 15 amino acids. Germline V gene sequence: CDR1 SNHLY, CDR2 FYNNEI. Trimming took 4 bases from V and 2 from J, leaving 14 bases between them. The chain's CDR3 is CASSGARTGNTEAFF. As DNA, the CDR3 is TGTGCCAGCAGTGGGGCCCGGACCGGAAACACTGAAGCTTTCTTT. Using reference TRBV2 and TRBJ1-1 for the parts outside the CDR3, the full variable domain is EPEVTQTPSHQVTQMGQEVILRCVPISNHLYFYWYRQILGQKVEFLVSFYNNEISEKSEIFDDQFSVERPDGSNFTLKIRSTKLEDSAMYFCASSGARTGNTEAFFGQGTRLTVV.

This clone has only one observation. This sequence joins TRBV14 and TRBJ2-1; no definite D call. The V gene's germline CDR1 is SGHDN and CDR2 FVKESK. Trimming took 3 bases from V and 0 from J, leaving 9 bases between them. The CDR3 covers 15 residues. CDR3 sequence: CASSQILSSYNEQFF. The DNA for the CDR3 is TGTGCCAGCAGCCAGATCTTGAGCTCCTACAATGAGCAGTTCTTC.

The genes are TRBV6-5 and TRBJ1-5, with D unresolved. Germline V gives CDR1 MNHEY, CDR2 SVGAGI. V was trimmed by 5 bases and J by 6 bases, leaving 8 bases between them. The CDR3 spans 12 residues. This chain's CDR3 is CASSGLGQPQHF. CDR3 DNA: TGTGCCAGCAGTGGTTTGGGTCAGCCCCAGCATTTT.

This chain links TRBV6-5 with TRBJ1-6, with D possibly matching TRBD1 (5 bases). Trimming removed 6 bases at V and 8 bases at J, with 11 bases between. The CDR3 is 13 residues long. The germline CDR1 and CDR2 sequences are MNHEY and SVGAGI. This CDR3 reads CASSREGYSPLHF. The DNA for the CDR3 is TGTGCCAGCAGCCGCGAGGGGTATTCACCCCTCCACTTT.

This clone was recorded once. The chain uses TRBV5-4 and TRBJ1-2; possibly TRBD1 for D (6 bases). The V gene's germline CDR1 is SGHNT and CDR2 YYREEE (reference sequence). The CDR3 is 15 amino acids. V lost 3 bases, J lost 1 base, and 13 bases lay in between. The CDR3 region has the DNA TGTGCCAGCAGCTCTGACAGGCTTCTTAACTATGGCTACACCTTC. Amino acid sequence: CASSSDRLLNYGYTF.